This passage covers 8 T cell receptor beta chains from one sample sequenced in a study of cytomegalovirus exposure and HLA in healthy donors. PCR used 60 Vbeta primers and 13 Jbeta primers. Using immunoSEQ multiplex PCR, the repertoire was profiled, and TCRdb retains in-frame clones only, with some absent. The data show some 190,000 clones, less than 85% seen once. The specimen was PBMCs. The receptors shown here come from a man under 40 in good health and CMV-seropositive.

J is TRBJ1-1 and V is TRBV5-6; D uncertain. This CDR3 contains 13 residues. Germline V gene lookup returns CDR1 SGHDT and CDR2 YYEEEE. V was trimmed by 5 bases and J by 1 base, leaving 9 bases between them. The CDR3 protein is CASRRQRNTEAFF. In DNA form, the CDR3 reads TGTGCCAGCAGGCGACAAAGGAACACTGAAGCTTTCTTT.

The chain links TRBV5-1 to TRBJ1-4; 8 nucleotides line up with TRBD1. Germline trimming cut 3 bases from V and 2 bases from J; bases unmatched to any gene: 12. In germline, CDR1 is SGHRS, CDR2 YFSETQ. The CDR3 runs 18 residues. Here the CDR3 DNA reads TGCGCCAGCAGCTCTGGGACAGGAGGTGTATGGACTAATGAAAAACTGTTTTTT. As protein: CASSSGTGGVWTNEKLFF.

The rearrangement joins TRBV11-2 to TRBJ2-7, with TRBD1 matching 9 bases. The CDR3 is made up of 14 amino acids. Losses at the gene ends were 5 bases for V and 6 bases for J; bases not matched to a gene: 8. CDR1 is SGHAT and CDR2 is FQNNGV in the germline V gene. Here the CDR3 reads CASSLGTGIGEQYF. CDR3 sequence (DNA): TGTGCCAGCAGCCTTGGGACAGGGATTGGCGAGCAGTACTTC.

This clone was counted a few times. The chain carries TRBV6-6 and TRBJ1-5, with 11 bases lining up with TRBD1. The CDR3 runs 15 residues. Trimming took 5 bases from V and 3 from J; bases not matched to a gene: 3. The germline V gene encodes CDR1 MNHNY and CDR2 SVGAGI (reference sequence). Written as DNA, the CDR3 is TGTGCCAGCAGTCAAGGACAGGGGGCCAATCAGCCCCAGCATTTT. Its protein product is CASSQGQGANQPQHF.

CDR3 sequence reads: CAWSEGAGGELFF. The CDR3 region has the DNA TGTGCCTGGAGTGAGGGGGCTGGCGGGGAGCTGTTTTTT. The V gene is TRBV30, the J gene TRBJ2-2; 7 bases agree with TRBD1. Germline V lookup: CDR1 GTSNPN, CDR2 SVGIG (reference sequence). The CDR3 covers 13 residues. Germline trimming cut 1 base from V and 7 bases from J; bases unmatched to any gene: 3.

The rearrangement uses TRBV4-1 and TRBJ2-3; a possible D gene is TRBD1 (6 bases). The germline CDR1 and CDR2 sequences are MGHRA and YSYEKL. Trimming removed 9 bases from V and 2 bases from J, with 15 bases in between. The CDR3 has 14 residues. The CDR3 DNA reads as TGCGCCAGTCGAAAGGGGGACCTCACAGATACGCAGTATTTT. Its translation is CASRKGDLTDTQYF.

The CDR3 region is CAWSVGGTNIQYF. The DNA of the CDR3 is TGTGCCTGGAGTGTCGGGGGGACAAACATTCAGTACTTC. The chain recombines TRBV30 with TRBJ2-4; 7 nucleotides match TRBD2. This CDR3 spans 13 amino acids. CDR1 and CDR2 from the germline V gene are GTSNPN and SVGIG (reference sequence). The J segment lost 6 bases and the V segment lost 0 bases, leaving 2 bases of the junction unmatched.

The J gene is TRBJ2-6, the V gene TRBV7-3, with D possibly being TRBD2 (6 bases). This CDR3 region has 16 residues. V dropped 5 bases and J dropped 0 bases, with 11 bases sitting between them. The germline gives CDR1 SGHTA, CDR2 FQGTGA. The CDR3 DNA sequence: TGTGCCAGCAGCAATGGAGGGACCTCTGGGGCCAACGTCCTGACTTTC. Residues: CASSNGGTSGANVLTF.